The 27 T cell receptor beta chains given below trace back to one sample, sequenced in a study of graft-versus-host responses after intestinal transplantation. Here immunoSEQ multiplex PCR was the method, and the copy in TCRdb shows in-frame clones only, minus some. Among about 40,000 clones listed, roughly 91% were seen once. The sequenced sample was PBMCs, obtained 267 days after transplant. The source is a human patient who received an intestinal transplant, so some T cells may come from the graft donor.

In nucleotides, the CDR3 is TGTGCCAGCAGCTCCAACCACCGGGCGACGTACCAAGAGACCCAGTACTTC. This encodes CASSSNHRATYQETQYF. V usage is TRBV11-2 and J usage is TRBJ2-5, with D unclear. The germline CDR1 and CDR2 sequences are SGHAT and FQNNGV. The CDR3 length is 17 residues. Between the trimmed V and J ends, which lost 4 bases and 0 bases, there was a span of 18 bases. Complete variable domain (other parts from reference TRBV11-2 and TRBJ2-5): EAGVAQSPRYKIIEKRQSVAFWCNPISGHATLYWYQQILGQGPKLLIQFQNNGVVDDSQLPKDRFSAERLKGVDSTLKIQPAKLEDSAVYLCASSSNHRATYQETQYFGPGTRLLVL.

CDR3 DNA: TGTGCCAGCAGCTTGGACGACAGCAGCAATCAGCCCCAGCATTTT. Encoded protein: CASSLDDSSNQPQHF. The V call is TRBV7-8, the J call TRBJ1-5; D possibly corresponds to TRBD1 (5 bases). Germline values: CDR1 SGHVS, CDR2 FQNEAQ. The CDR3 is made up of 15 amino acids. Trimming cost V 3 bases and J 1 base, with 10 bases left between them.

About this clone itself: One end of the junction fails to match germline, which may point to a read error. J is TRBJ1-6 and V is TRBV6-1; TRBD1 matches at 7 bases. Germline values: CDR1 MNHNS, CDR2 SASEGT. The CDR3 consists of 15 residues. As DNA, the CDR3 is TGTGCCATCAGTGAGGGTTTGGGACAGTCGTCACCCCTCCACTTT. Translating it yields CAISEGLGQSSPLHF.

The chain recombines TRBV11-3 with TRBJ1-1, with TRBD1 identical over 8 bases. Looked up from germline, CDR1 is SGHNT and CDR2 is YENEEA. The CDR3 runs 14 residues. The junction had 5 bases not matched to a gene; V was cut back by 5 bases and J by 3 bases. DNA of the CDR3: TGTGCCAGCAGCGCTACACAGGGGGACACTGAAGCTTTCTTT. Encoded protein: CASSATQGDTEAFF. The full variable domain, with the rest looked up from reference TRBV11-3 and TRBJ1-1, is EAGVVQSPRYKIIEKKQPVAFWCNPISGHNTLYWYLQNLGQGPELLIRYENEEAVDDSQLPKDRFSAERLKGVDSTLKIQPAELGDSAVYLCASSATQGDTEAFFGQGTRLTVV.

The CDR3, as DNA: TGTGCCTGGAGTGGAGAAGACAGGGAGGTCTTCTATGGCTACACCTTC. Translated: CAWSGEDREVFYGYTF. This chain connects TRBV30 to TRBJ1-2; TRBD1 matches at 7 bases. The J segment lost 4 bases and the V segment lost 1 base, leaving 12 bases of the junction unmatched. CDR3 size: 16 residues. Germline-derived CDR1 and CDR2 are GTSNPN and SVGIG (reference sequence).

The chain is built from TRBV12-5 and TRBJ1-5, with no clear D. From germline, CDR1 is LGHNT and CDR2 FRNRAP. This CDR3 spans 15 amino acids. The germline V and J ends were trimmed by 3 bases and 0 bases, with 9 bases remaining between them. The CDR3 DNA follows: TGTGCTAGTGGTTTTTATTCATATAGCAATCAGCCCCAGCATTTT. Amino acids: CASGFYSYSNQPQHF.

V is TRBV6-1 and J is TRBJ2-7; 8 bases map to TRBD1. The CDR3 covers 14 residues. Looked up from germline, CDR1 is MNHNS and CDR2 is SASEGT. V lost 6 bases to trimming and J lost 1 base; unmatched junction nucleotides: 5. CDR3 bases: TGTGCCAGCAGCCAGGGGGCGAGATCCTACGAGCAGTACTTC. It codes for CASSQGARSYEQYF.

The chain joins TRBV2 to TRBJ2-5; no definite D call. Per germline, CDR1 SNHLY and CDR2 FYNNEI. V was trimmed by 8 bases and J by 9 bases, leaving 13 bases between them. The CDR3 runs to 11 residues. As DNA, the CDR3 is TGTGCCAGCGGGCTCCAGAAGGCCCAGTACTTC. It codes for CASGLQKAQYF.

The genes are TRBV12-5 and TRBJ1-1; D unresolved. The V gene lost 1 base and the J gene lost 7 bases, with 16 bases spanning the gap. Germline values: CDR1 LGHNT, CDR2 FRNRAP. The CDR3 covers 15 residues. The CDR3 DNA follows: TGTGCTAGTGGTTTGGCCCCAGGAGAATTGGATGAAGCTTTCTTT. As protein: CASGLAPGELDEAFF.

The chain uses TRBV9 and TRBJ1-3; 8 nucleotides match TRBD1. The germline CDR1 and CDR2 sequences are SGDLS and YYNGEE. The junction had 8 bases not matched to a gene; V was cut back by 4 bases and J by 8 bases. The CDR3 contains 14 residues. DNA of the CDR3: TGTGCCAGCAGCCTTCGGACAGGGAGGGACACCATATATTTT. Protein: CASSLRTGRDTIYF.

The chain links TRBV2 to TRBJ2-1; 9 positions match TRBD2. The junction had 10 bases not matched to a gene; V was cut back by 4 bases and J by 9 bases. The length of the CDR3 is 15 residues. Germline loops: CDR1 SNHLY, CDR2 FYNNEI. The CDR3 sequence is CASSVPGLAIGEQFF. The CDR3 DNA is TGTGCCAGCAGTGTTCCGGGACTAGCCATCGGTGAGCAGTTCTTC.

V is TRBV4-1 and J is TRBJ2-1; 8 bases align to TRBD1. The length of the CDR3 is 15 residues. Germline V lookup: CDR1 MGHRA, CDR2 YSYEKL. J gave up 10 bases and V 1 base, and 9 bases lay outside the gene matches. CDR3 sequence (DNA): TGCGCCAGCAGCCAAGGAGGGCCACAGGGGGGAGAGCAGTTCTTC. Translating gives CASSQGGPQGGEQFF.

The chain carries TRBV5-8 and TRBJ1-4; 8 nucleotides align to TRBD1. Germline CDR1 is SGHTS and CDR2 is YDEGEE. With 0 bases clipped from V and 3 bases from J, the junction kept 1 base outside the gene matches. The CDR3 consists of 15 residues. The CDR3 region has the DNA TGTGCCAGCAGCTTGGGGACAGGGCCTAATGAAAAACTGTTTTTT. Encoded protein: CASSLGTGPNEKLFF.

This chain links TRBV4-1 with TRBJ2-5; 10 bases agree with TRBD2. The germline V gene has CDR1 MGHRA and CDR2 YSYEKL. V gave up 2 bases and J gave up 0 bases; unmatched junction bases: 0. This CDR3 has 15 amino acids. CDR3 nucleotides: TGCGCCAGCAGCCAACTAGCGGGGGACCAAGAGACCCAGTACTTC. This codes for CASSQLAGDQETQYF.

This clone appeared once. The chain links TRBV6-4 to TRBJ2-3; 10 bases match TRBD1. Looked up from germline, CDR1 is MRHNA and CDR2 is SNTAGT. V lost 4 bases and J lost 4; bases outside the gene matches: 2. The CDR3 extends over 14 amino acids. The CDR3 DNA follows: TGTGCCAGCAGTGCAGGGACAGGGGCAGATACGCAGTATTTT. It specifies CASSAGTGADTQYF.

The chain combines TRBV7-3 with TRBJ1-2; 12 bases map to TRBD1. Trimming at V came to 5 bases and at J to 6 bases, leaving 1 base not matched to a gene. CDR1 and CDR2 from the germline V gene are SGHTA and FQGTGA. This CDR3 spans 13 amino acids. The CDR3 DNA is TGTGCCAGCAGCGGGACAGGGGGCGATGGCTACACCTTC. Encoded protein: CASSGTGGDGYTF.

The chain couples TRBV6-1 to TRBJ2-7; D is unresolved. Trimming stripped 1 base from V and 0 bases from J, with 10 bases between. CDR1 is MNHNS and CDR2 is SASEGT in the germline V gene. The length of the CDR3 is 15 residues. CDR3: CASSEGPVASYEQYF. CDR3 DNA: TGTGCCAGCAGTGAAGGCCCAGTAGCCTCCTACGAGCAGTACTTC.

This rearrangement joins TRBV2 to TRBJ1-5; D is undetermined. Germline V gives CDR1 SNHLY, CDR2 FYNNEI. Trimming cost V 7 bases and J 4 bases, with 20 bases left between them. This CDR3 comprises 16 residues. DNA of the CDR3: TGTGCCAGCAAAACGGCAGGAGTCGAACGAAATCAGCCCCAGCATTTT. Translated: CASKTAGVERNQPQHF.

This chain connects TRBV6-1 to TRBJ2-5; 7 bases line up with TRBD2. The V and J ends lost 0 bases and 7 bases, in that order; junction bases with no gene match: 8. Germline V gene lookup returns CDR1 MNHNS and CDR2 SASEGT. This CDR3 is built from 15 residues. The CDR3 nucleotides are TGTGCCAGCAGTGAAGCGGGCCCGGGGGAGGGGACCCAGTACTTC. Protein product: CASSEAGPGEGTQYF.

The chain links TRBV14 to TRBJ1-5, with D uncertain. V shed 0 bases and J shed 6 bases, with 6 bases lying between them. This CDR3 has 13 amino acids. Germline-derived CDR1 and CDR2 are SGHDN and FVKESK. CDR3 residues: CASSQDLGQPQHF. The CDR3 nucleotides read TGTGCCAGCAGCCAAGATTTAGGTCAGCCCCAGCATTTT.

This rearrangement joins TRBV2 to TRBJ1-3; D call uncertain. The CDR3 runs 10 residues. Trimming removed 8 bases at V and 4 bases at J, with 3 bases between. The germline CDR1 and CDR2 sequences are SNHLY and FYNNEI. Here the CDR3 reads CASRGNTIYF. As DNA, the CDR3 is TGTGCCAGCCGGGGAAACACCATATATTTT.

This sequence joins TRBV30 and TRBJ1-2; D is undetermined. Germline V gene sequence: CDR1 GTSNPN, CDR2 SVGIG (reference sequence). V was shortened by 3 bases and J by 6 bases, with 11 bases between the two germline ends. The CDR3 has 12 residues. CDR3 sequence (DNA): TGTGCCTGGAGCTCAATCGGGGATGGCTACACCTTC. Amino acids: CAWSSIGDGYTF.

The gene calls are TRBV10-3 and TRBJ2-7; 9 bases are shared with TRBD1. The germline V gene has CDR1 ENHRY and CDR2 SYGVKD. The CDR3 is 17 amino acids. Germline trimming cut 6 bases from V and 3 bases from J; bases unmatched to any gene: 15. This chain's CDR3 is CAISPTGGLLSGYEQYF. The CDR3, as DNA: TGTGCCATCAGCCCTACAGGGGGCCTCCTCAGTGGCTACGAGCAGTACTTC.

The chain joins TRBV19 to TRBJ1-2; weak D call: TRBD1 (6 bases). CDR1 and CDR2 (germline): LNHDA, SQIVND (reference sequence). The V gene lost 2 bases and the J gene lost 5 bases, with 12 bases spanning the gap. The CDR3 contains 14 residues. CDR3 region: CASSISQGLYGYTF. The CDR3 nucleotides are TGTGCCAGTAGTATATCGCAGGGGTTATATGGCTACACCTTC. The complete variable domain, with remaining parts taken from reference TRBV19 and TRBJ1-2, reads DGGITQSPKYLFRKEGQNVTLSCEQNLNHDAMYWYRQDPGQGLRLIYYSQIVNDFQKGDIAEGYSVSREKKESFPLTVTSAQKNPTAFYLCASSISQGLYGYTFGSGTRLTVV.

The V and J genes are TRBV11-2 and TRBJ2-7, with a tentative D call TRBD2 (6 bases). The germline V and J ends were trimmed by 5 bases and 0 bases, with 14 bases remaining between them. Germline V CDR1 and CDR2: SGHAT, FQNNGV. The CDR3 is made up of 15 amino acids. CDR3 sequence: CASSLTSSLSYEQYF. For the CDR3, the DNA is TGTGCCAGCAGCCTCACTAGCTCCCTCTCCTACGAGCAGTACTTC.

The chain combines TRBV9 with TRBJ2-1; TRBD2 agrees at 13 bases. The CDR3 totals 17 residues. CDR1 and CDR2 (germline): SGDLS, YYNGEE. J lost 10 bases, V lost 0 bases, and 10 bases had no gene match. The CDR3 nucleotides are TGTGCCAGCAGCGTAGGAAACGCACTAGCGGGGGGGCTCGAGCAGTTCTTC. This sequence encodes CASSVGNALAGGLEQFF.

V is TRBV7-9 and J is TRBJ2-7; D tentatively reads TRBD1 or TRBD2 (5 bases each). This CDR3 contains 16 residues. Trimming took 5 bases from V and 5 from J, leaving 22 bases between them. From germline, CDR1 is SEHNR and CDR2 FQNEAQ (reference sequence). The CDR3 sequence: CASSPYKGFRENEQYF. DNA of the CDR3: TGTGCCAGCAGCCCCTATAAGGGGTTTAGGGAGAACGAGCAGTACTTC.